The 30 T cell receptor beta chains listed next were all sequenced from one sample in a study of metastatic and nonmetastatic thyroid tumors. TCRdb re-called the PCR reads via MiXCR. Altogether about 26,000 clones are present, roughly 24% being singletons, with the ten largest covering more than 5%. Treatment of any kind had been given to no patient before thyroid surgery. Sequencing was done on a sample of blood. Receptor source: a female donor with papillary thyroid cancer or a benign thyroid nodule (not recorded which). Some clones in this sample may be carry-over from other donors' samples.

This clone was counted ten times or more. The genes are TRBV6-1 and TRBJ1-1; possibly TRBD1 for D (6 bases). This CDR3 contains 14 residues. Germline loops: CDR1 MNHNS, CDR2 SASEGT. V was pared by 1 base and J by 3 bases, with 9 bases between. The CDR3 region has the DNA TGTGCCAGCAGTGAAGGGGGGGGCCACACTGAAGCTTTCTTT. Protein: CASSEGGGHTEAFF.

The chain employs TRBV6-1 and TRBJ2-1; 7 nucleotides match TRBD1. The CDR3 has 15 amino acids. With 5 bases clipped from V and 0 bases from J, the junction kept 4 bases outside the gene matches. Germline CDR1 reads MNHNS; CDR2 reads SASEGT. The CDR3 reads CASSPGGSSYNEQFF. For the CDR3, the DNA is TGTGCCAGCAGTCCAGGGGGTAGCTCCTACAATGAGCAGTTCTTC.

This clone showed up just a few times. The rearrangement joins TRBV2 to TRBJ2-7, with D perhaps TRBD2 (5 bases). The CDR3 totals 13 residues. The V end lost 7 bases, the J end lost 3 bases, and 13 bases lay between the germline ends. The germline V gene has CDR1 SNHLY and CDR2 FYNNEI. The CDR3 coding sequence is TGTGCCAGCACCGACTGGAGGAGCTACGAGCAGTACTTC. Protein: CASTDWRSYEQYF.

This clone is medium-sized within its sample. The chain combines TRBV4-1 with TRBJ2-7, with a tentative D call TRBD2 (7 bases). The CDR3 covers 19 residues. Trimming shortened V by 1 base and J by 1 base, and 23 bases separated the two germline ends. CDR1 is MGHRA and CDR2 is YSYEKL in the germline V gene. Here the CDR3 reads CASSQVWFGGRAESYEQYV. The DNA of the CDR3 is TGCGCCAGCAGCCAAGTGTGGTTCGGGGGGCGCGCGGAATCCTACGAGCAGTACGTC.

By sample share, this clone is medium-sized. This chain links TRBV10-1 with TRBJ2-1; D might be TRBD1 or TRBD2, each matching 5 bases. The CDR3 sequence is 14 residues long. V was shortened by 6 bases and J by 9 bases, with 18 bases between the two germline ends. Germline values: CDR1 WNHNN, CDR2 SYGVQD (reference sequence). The CDR3: CASSPEVWGFEQFF. The CDR3 coding sequence is TGCGCCAGCAGCCCGGAGGTATGGGGGTTTGAGCAGTTCTTC.

This clone was counted ten times or more. The chain couples TRBV28 to TRBJ2-3; 7 nucleotides align to TRBD1. The J segment lost 0 bases and the V segment lost 9 bases, leaving 6 bases of the junction unmatched. The germline V gene encodes CDR1 MDHEN and CDR2 SYDVKM. This CDR3 comprises 14 residues. In DNA form, the CDR3 reads TGTGCCAGTCGAACAGGGGTCAGCACAGATACGCAGTATTTT. As protein: CASRTGVSTDTQYF.

This clone was recorded a few times. Given the absence of the conserved phenylalanine or tryptophan at the CDR3 end, a read error is likely. The CDR3 coding sequence is TGTGCCAGCAGTTTAGGAGACACTCAGGGGAACAATCAGCCCCAGCATTCT. Amino acids: CASSLGDTQGNNQPQHS. This chain uses TRBV28 with TRBJ1-5; weak D call: TRBD1 (6 bases). V shed 2 bases and J shed 3 bases, with 17 bases lying between them. This CDR3 has 17 residues. Per germline, CDR1 MDHEN and CDR2 SYDVKM.

This clone was recorded many times. The V and J genes are TRBV5-4 and TRBJ2-2, with TRBD1 identical over 11 bases. V was pared by 4 bases and J by 4 bases, with 3 bases of the junction left unmatched. This CDR3 has 15 residues. Looked up from germline, CDR1 is SGHNT and CDR2 is YYREEE (reference sequence). The CDR3 DNA sequence: TGTGCCAGCAGCGGACAGGGGGCGAGCACCGGGGAGCTGTTTTTT. Its translation: CASSGQGASTGELFF.

This clone was picked up a small number of times. V is TRBV6-1 and J is TRBJ2-3; the D is unclear. Germline V gene lookup returns CDR1 MNHNS and CDR2 SASEGT. CDR3 length equals 15 residues. V was cut by 3 bases and J by 1 base, with 11 bases left in between. The chain's CDR3 is CASSDVLGGTDTQYF. Written as DNA, the CDR3 is TGTGCCAGCAGTGACGTCTTAGGCGGCACAGATACGCAGTATTTT.

The chain carries TRBV12-3 or TRBV12-4 and TRBJ2-6, with D hard to call. V lost 0 bases and J lost 4, with 7 bases in between. CDR3 size: 15 residues. CDR3 nucleotide sequence: TGTGCCAGCAGTTTAGCGGATTTAGGGGCCAACGTCCTGACTTTC. Protein product: CASSLADLGANVLTF.

This clone was seen repeatedly, ten times or more. This chain uses TRBV4-1 with TRBJ1-2; D is unclear. CDR3 size: 15 residues. CDR1 is MGHRA and CDR2 is YSYEKL in the germline V gene. Between the trimmed V and J ends, which lost 0 bases and 5 bases, there was a span of 13 bases. In DNA form, the CDR3 reads TGCGCCAGCAGCCAAGAGGACGGGTCTGGGTATGGCTACACCTTC. This translates into CASSQEDGSGYGYTF.

This clone is medium-sized. The chain is built from TRBV20-1 and TRBJ2-7, with a possible D match to TRBD1 (5 bases). Germline values: CDR1 DFQATT, CDR2 SNEGSKA (reference sequence). V was shortened by 0 bases and J by 3 bases, with 9 bases between the two germline ends. The CDR3 consists of 13 residues. CDR3 loop: CSARDPDSYEQYF. The CDR3 DNA reads as TGCAGTGCTAGAGACCCCGACAGCTACGAGCAGTACTTC.

This clone showed up many times. The chain links TRBV29-1 to TRBJ1-1; D unclear. The CDR3 length is 14 residues. Per the germline V gene, CDR1 is SQVTM and CDR2 is ANQGSEA. V shed 0 bases and J shed 3 bases, with 11 bases lying between them. In DNA, the CDR3 is TGCAGCGTTGAAGAACGACTAAGGGACACTGAAGCTTTCTTT. Its translation: CSVEERLRDTEAFF.

Note on this clone: Germline and junction disagree at one end, which may indicate a read error. This chain uses TRBV7-8 with TRBJ2-3; D gene uncertain. There are 12 residues in the CDR3. Per the germline V gene, CDR1 is SGHVS and CDR2 is FQNEAQ. The chain's CDR3 is CASSLSEYTQYF. CDR3 bases: TGTGCCAGCAGCTTATCCGAATATACTCAGTATTTT.

By proportion, this clone is medium-sized. The chain is built from TRBV20-1 and TRBJ1-2; D not resolved. V was clipped by 0 bases and J by 5 bases, with 10 bases between them. CDR1 DFQATT and CDR2 SNEGSKA come from the germline V gene (reference sequence). The CDR3 runs 13 residues. CDR3 coding DNA: TGCAGTGCTAGAGATACGGGAACATATGGCTACACCTTC. Its translation: CSARDTGTYGYTF.

This chain uses TRBV12-3 or TRBV12-4 with TRBJ1-1; a possible D gene is TRBD1 (5 bases). The CDR3 extends over 14 amino acids. V gave up 3 bases and J gave up 4 bases, with 12 bases separating them. The CDR3 DNA is TGTGCCAGCAGTTTGGACACCCGGAGCACTGAAGCTTTCTTT. This gives the protein CASSLDTRSTEAFF.

This clone has ten or more counts. CDR3 nucleotide sequence: TGTGCCAGCAGTGGACCCGGACAGGCTCGCCAGTATGGCTACACCTTC. Protein: CASSGPGQARQYGYTF. The chain carries TRBV28 and TRBJ1-2, with 7 bases lining up with TRBD1. V shed 5 bases, J shed 5 bases, and the junction held 14 bases outside the gene matches. Germline CDR1 MDHEN, CDR2 SYDVKM. The CDR3 totals 16 residues.

This clone has a count of ten or more. The CDR3 protein is CASSFVRENTDTQYF. The CDR3, as DNA: TGTGCCAGCAGTTTTGTCAGGGAAAACACAGATACGCAGTATTTT. The V gene is TRBV28, the J gene TRBJ2-3, with D perhaps TRBD1 (5 bases). The CDR3 runs to 15 residues. Trimming left V 3 bases short and J 2 bases short, with 12 bases between. The V gene's germline CDR1 is MDHEN and CDR2 SYDVKM.

This clone was found many times. CDR3 sequence reads: CASSKDRWVTYNEQFF. In nucleotides, the CDR3 is TGTGCCAGTAGTAAAGACCGATGGGTCACCTACAATGAGCAGTTCTTC. This chain uses TRBV19 with TRBJ2-1; D is unresolved. The CDR3 consists of 16 residues. The germline gives CDR1 LNHDA, CDR2 SQIVND (reference sequence). Trimming removed 4 bases from V and 2 bases from J, with 15 bases in between.

This clone turned up a few times. The V call is TRBV19, the J call TRBJ1-5, with 7 bases matching TRBD1. Looked up from germline, CDR1 is LNHDA and CDR2 is SQIVND (reference sequence). V shed 5 bases, J shed 4 bases, and the junction held 8 bases outside the gene matches. The CDR3 runs 15 residues. CDR3 DNA: TGTGCCAGTAGTCCGCGGGACAGTCGTAATCAGCCCCAGCATTTT. Its translation is CASSPRDSRNQPQHF.

This clone was counted at least ten times. The V gene is TRBV9, the J gene TRBJ1-2; D remains ambiguous. Trimming shortened V by 3 bases and J by 6 bases, and 18 bases separated the two germline ends. Per germline, CDR1 SGDLS and CDR2 YYNGEE. The CDR3 runs 15 residues. The CDR3 region is CASSAGVVGKNGYTF. In nucleotides, the CDR3 is TGTGCCAGCAGCGCCGGGGTAGTAGGAAAGAATGGCTACACCTTC.

This clone appeared once. The chain employs TRBV7-8 and TRBJ1-2; no clear D gene. In germline, CDR1 is SGHVS, CDR2 FQNEAQ. The CDR3 is 16 amino acids. The V and J ends lost 0 bases and 4 bases respectively, with 15 bases between them. The CDR3 loop is CASSLAALRGGYGYTF. CDR3 DNA: TGTGCCAGCAGCTTAGCGGCCTTAAGAGGAGGCTATGGCTACACCTTC.

This clone is deemed medium-sized. The rearrangement links TRBV20-1 to TRBJ2-7, with TRBD1 matching over 11 bases. Losses at the gene ends were 0 bases for V and 6 bases for J; bases not matched to a gene: 4. The CDR3 length is 14 residues. In germline, CDR1 is DFQATT, CDR2 SNEGSKA (reference sequence). The CDR3 spells CSARDWGQGGEQYF. CDR3 nucleotide sequence: TGCAGTGCTAGAGATTGGGGACAGGGGGGCGAGCAGTACTTC.

This sequence joins TRBV5-6 and TRBJ1-1; a possible D gene is TRBD1 (6 bases). Trimming left V 4 bases short and J 4 bases short, with 20 bases between. This CDR3 is 16 amino acids long. Looked up from germline, CDR1 is SGHDT and CDR2 is YYEEEE. The CDR3 reads CASSPDRLLSVTEAFF. CDR3 in DNA: TGTGCCAGCAGCCCCGACAGGTTGCTAAGTGTCACTGAAGCTTTCTTT.

In DNA, the CDR3 is TGTGCCAGCAGCCCGAGGACAGATAGTTCCAATCAGCCCCAGCATTTT. Residues: CASSPRTDSSNQPQHF. J is TRBJ1-5 and V is TRBV7-8; maybe TRBD1 (6 bases). Germline CDR1 SGHVS, CDR2 FQNEAQ. The CDR3 extends over 16 amino acids. V was shortened by 5 bases and J by 3 bases, with 17 bases between the two germline ends.

In this sample, this clone turned up many times. V usage is TRBV9 and J usage is TRBJ2-1, with TRBD2 matching over 7 bases. With V trimmed by 0 bases and J by 8 bases, 8 bases remained unmatched. This CDR3 region has 15 residues. Germline-derived CDR1 and CDR2 are SGDLS and YYNGEE. The CDR3 DNA follows: TGTGCCAGCAGCGTAGCTAGCGGCATGGGCGATGAGCAGTTCTTC. Translated, it gives CASSVASGMGDEQFF.

This clone was seen many times. This chain links TRBV18 with TRBJ2-1; D unclear. Per germline, CDR1 KGHSH and CDR2 LQKENI. The CDR3 spans 14 residues. The V and J ends lost 0 bases and 7 bases respectively, with 10 bases between them. The CDR3: CASSPPRVRNEQFF. The DNA for the CDR3 is TGTGCCAGCTCACCACCTCGAGTTCGGAATGAGCAGTTCTTC.

At least ten counts were recorded for this clone. The V gene is TRBV11-2, the J gene TRBJ2-5; either TRBD1 or TRBD2 may fit D (5 bases each). Deletions cut 1 base from V and 4 bases from J, with 16 bases between. CDR1 and CDR2 from the germline V gene are SGHAT and FQNNGV. The CDR3 runs to 16 residues. The CDR3 loop is CASSLVGTHLSETQYF. DNA for the CDR3: TGTGCCAGCAGCTTAGTGGGGACGCACTTATCAGAGACCCAGTACTTC.

This clone appeared once. This chain links TRBV24-1 with TRBJ2-1, with TRBD2 identical over 8 bases. Germline V gene data show CDR1 as KGHDR and CDR2 as SFDVKD. Trimming cost V 0 bases and J 9 bases; bases outside gene matches: 21. The CDR3 has 20 amino acids. DNA of the CDR3: TGTGCCACCAGTGATTTGCCCTTTAGGGCTAGCGGGCCCCAAGGGAGTGAGCAGTTCTTC. The encoded protein is CATSDLPFRASGPQGSEQFF.

The CDR3 loop is CASSLSGGASGNTIYF. The CDR3 DNA is TGCGCCAGCAGCTTGTCCGGGGGGGCTTCTGGAAACACCATATATTTT. J is TRBJ1-3 and V is TRBV5-1; D perhaps matches TRBD1 (6 bases). From germline, CDR1 is SGHRS and CDR2 YFSETQ. There are 16 residues in the CDR3. Deletions cut 1 base from V and 1 base from J, with 12 bases between.